The rows below give T cell receptor beta chains drawn from one sample of a study of T cells expressing NK-cell markers. Reprocessing the 5' RACE reads, TCRdb reports a single entry for every CDR3 protein and omits DNA. The sample has 300,000 to 500,000 distinct CDR3 sequences. Sequencing was done on a sample of blood T cells: a sorted CD56 or NKG2C T cell subset, CD4+ or CD8+ T cells, or bulk PBMC T cells (not recorded which). The source of these receptors is a woman between 45 and 65 years old in good health. Both conserved end residues are part of each CDR3. The order of the fields is J gene, V gene, CDR3 protein.

j_gene: TRBJ2-6; v_gene: TRBV29-1; CDR3aa: CSVGGFSGANVLTF
j_gene: TRBJ2-3; v_gene: TRBV11-2; CDR3aa: CASSRLGIRATDTQYF
j_gene: TRBJ2-2; v_gene: TRBV12-3/TRBV12-4; CDR3aa: CASHSAPTTGELFF
j_gene: TRBJ2-4; v_gene: TRBV27; CDR3aa: CASSESSSWRGIQYF
j_gene: TRBJ2-1; v_gene: TRBV10-2; CDR3aa: CASSPTSGGYNEQFF
j_gene: TRBJ1-1; v_gene: TRBV29-1; CDR3aa: CSVAGGEQLTTTEAFF
j_gene: TRBJ2-2; v_gene: TRBV6-4; CDR3aa: CASSPSTSGSELFF
j_gene: TRBJ2-4; v_gene: TRBV6-5; CDR3aa: CASSTGGVAKNIQYF
j_gene: TRBJ1-4; v_gene: TRBV5-1; CDR3aa: CASSIVGLQRGANYPTTAKLFF
j_gene: TRBJ2-3; v_gene: TRBV7-7; CDR3aa: CASSSSVPGLAGDTQYF
j_gene: TRBJ2-1; v_gene: TRBV5-1; CDR3aa: CASSLEGGGVYNEQFF
j_gene: TRBJ2-3; v_gene: TRBV14; CDR3aa: CASSHPGLAGVADTQYF
j_gene: TRBJ2-4; v_gene: TRBV5-1; CDR3aa: CASSLGRYGGDPKNIQYF
j_gene: TRBJ2-1; v_gene: TRBV7-2; CDR3aa: CASSPWGTGINEQFF
j_gene: TRBJ2-7; v_gene: TRBV27; CDR3aa: CASIDGRSYEQYF
j_gene: TRBJ1-5; v_gene: TRBV6-1; CDR3aa: CASSEEPAGQPQHF
j_gene: TRBJ2-2; v_gene: TRBV5-6; CDR3aa: CASNILGLAGAGELFF
j_gene: TRBJ1-1; v_gene: TRBV5-6; CDR3aa: CASGLQGSTEAFF
j_gene: TRBJ2-3; v_gene: TRBV10-3; CDR3aa: CATQSGEEDTQYF
j_gene: TRBJ2-1; v_gene: TRBV4-1; CDR3aa: CASSALGGRAYNEQFF
j_gene: TRBJ1-4; v_gene: TRBV18; CDR3aa: CASSPTGGTEKLFF
j_gene: TRBJ1-2; v_gene: TRBV7-9; CDR3aa: CASSPPQADSNYGYTF